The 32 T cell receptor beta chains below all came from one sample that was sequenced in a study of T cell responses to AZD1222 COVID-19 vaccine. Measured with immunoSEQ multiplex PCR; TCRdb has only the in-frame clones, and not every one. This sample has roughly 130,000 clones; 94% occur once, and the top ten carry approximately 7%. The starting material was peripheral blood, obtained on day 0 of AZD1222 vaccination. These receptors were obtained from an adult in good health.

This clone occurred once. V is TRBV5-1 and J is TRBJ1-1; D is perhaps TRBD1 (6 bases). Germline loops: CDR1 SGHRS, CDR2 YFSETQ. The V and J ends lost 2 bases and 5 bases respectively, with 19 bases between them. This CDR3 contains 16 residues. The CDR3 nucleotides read TGCGCCAGCAGCTTCCGCCCGGGACACAGTGGAACTGAAGCTTTCTTT. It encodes CASSFRPGHSGTEAFF.

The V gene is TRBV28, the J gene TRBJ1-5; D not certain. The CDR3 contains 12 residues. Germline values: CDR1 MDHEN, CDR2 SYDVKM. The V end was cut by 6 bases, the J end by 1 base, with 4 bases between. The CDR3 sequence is CASRWSNQPQHF. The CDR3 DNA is TGTGCCAGCAGATGGAGCAATCAGCCCCAGCATTTT.

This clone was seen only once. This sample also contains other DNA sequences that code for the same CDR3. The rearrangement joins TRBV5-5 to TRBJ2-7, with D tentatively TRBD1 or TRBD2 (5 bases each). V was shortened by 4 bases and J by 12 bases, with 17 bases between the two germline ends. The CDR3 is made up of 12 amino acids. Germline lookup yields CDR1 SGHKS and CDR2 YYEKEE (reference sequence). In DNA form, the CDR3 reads TGTGCCAGCAGCGGGGGTTTTCCTTTGTGGTACTTC. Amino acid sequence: CASSGGFPLWYF. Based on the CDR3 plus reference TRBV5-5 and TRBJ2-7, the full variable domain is DAGVTQSPTHLIKTRGQQVTLRCSPISGHKSVSWYQQVLGQGPQFIFQYYEKEERGRGNFPDRFSARQFPNYSSELNVNALLLGDSALYLCASSGGFPLWYFGPGTRLTVT.

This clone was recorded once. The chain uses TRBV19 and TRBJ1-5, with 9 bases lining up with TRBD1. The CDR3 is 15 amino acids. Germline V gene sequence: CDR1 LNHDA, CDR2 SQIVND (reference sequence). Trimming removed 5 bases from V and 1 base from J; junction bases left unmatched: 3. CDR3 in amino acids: CASSLQGASNQPQHF. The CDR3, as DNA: TGTGCCAGTAGTTTACAGGGGGCGAGCAATCAGCCCCAGCATTTT. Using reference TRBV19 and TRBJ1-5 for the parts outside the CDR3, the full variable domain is DGGITQSPKYLFRKEGQNVTLSCEQNLNHDAMYWYRQDPGQGLRLIYYSQIVNDFQKGDIAEGYSVSREKKESFPLTVTSAQKNPTAFYLCASSLQGASNQPQHFGDGTRLSIL.

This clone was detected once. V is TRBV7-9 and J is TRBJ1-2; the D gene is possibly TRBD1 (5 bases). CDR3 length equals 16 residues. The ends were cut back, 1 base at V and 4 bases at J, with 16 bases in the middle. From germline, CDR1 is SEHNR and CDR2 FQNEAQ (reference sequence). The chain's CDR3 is CASSLGRPGLGYGYTF. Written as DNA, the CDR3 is TGTGCCAGCAGCTTAGGGAGGCCGGGACTTGGCTATGGCTACACCTTC. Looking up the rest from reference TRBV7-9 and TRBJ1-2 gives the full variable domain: DTGVSQNPRHKITKRGQNVTFRCDPISEHNRLYWYRQTLGQGPEFLTYFQNEAQLEKSRLLSDRFSAERPKGSFSTLEIQRTEQGDSAMYLCASSLGRPGLGYGYTFGSGTRLTVV.

Written as DNA, the CDR3 is TGTGCCAGCAGCTTGGACAGACACAATGAGCAGTTCTTC. This translates into CASSLDRHNEQFF. The chain uses TRBV5-8 and TRBJ2-1; no firm D call. Germline V gene lookup returns CDR1 SGHTS and CDR2 YDEGEE. The ends were cut back, 0 bases at V and 5 bases at J, with 6 bases in the middle. The CDR3 contains 13 residues.

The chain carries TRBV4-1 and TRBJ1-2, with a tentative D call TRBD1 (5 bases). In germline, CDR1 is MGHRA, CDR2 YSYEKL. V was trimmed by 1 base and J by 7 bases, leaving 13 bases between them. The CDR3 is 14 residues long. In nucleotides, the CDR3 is TGCGCCAGCAGCCAAGCTGGGGGTCAGGTTGGCTACACCTTC. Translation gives CASSQAGGQVGYTF.

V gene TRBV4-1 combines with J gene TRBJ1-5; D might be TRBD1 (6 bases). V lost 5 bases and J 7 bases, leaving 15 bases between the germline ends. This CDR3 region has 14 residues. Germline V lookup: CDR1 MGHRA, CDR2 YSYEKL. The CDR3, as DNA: TGCGCCAGCAGCTATCTTGGGGGGGGCCAGCCCCAGCATTTT. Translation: CASSYLGGGQPQHF.

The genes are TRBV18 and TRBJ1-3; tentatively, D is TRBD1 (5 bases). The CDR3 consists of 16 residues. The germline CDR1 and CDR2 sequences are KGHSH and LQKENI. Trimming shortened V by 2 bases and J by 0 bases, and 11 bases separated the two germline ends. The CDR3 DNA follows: TGTGCCAGCTCACCAGGGACGGTATACTCTGGAAACACCATATATTTT. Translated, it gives CASSPGTVYSGNTIYF.

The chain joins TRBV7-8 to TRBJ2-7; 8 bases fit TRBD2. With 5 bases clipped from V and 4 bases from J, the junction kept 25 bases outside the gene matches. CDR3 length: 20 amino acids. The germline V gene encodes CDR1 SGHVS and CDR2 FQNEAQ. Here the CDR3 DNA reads TGTGCCAGCAGCCCTGGTGGGGTAACGGGAGGGCCCCAATCGCAATACGAGCAGTACTTC. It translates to CASSPGGVTGGPQSQYEQYF.

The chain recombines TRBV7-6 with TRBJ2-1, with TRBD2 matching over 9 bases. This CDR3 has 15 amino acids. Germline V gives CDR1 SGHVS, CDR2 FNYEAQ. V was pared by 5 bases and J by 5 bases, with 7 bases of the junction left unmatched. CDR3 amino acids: CASSLRTSEHNEQFF. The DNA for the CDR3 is TGTGCCAGCAGCCTACGGACTAGCGAGCACAATGAGCAGTTCTTC.

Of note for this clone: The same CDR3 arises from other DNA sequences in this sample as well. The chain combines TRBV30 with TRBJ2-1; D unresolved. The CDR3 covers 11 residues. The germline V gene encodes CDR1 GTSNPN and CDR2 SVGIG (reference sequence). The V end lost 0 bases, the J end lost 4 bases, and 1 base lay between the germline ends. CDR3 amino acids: CAWSVYNEQFF. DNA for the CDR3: TGTGCCTGGAGTGTGTACAATGAGCAGTTCTTC.

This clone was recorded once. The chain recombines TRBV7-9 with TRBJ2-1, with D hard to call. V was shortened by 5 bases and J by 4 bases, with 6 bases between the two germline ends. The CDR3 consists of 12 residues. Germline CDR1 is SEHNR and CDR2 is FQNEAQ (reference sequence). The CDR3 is CASSRAYNEQFF. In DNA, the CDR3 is TGTGCCAGCAGCCGTGCGTACAATGAGCAGTTCTTC.

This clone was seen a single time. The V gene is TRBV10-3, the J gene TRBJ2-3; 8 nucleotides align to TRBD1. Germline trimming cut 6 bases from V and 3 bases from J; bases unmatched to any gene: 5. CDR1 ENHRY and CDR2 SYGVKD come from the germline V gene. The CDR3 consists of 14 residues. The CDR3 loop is CAIRQGALTDTQYF. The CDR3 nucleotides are TGTGCCATCAGGCAGGGGGCCTTGACAGATACGCAGTATTTT.

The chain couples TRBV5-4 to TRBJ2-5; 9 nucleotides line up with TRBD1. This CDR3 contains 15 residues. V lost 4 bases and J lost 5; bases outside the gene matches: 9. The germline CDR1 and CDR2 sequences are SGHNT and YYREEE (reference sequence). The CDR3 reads CASSQMGQGGETQYF. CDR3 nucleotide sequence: TGTGCCAGCAGCCAAATGGGACAGGGAGGGGAGACCCAGTACTTC.

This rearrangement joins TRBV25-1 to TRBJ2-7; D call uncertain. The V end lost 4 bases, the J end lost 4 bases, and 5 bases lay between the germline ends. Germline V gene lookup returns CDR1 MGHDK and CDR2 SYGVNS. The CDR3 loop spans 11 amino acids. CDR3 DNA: TGTGCCAGCAGTGTAAGTTACGAGCAGTACTTC. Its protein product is CASSVSYEQYF.

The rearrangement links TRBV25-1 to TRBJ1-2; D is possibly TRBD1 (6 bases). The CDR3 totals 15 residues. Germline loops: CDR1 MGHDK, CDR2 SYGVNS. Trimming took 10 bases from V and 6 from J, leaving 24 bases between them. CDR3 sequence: CATSEPGAGLDGYTF. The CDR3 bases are TGTGCCACCTCCGAGCCAGGGGCCGGGCTCGATGGCTACACCTTC.

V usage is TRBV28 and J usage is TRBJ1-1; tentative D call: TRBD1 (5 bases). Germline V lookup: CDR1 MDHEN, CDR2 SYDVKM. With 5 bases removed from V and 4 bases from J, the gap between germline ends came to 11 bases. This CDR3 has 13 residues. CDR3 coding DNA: TGTGCCAGCAGTCTCGGGGGGTTCACTGAAGCTTTCTTT. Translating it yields CASSLGGFTEAFF.

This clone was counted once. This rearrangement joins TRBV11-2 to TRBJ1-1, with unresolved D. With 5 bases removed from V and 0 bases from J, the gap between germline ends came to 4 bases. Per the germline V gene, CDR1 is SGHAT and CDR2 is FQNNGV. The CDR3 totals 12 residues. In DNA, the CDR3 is TGTGCCAGCAGCCACATGAACACTGAAGCTTTCTTT. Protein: CASSHMNTEAFF.

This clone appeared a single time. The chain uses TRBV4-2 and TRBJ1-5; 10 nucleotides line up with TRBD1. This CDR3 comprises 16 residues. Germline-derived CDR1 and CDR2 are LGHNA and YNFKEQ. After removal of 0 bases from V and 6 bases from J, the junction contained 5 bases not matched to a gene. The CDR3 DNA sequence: TGTGCCAGCAGCCAAGAGTTGTGGGACAGGGGTCAGCCCCAGCATTTT. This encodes CASSQELWDRGQPQHF.

CDR3 sequence reads: CASSPDSYPEAFF. The CDR3 nucleotides are TGTGCCAGCAGCCCTGACAGCTACCCTGAAGCTTTCTTT. The chain uses TRBV3-1 (or the pseudogene TRBV3-2) and TRBJ1-1; weak D call: TRBD1 (5 bases). This CDR3 comprises 13 residues. V gave up 4 bases and J gave up 6 bases, with 12 bases separating them. Germline values: CDR1 LGHDT, CDR2 YNNKEL (reference sequence).

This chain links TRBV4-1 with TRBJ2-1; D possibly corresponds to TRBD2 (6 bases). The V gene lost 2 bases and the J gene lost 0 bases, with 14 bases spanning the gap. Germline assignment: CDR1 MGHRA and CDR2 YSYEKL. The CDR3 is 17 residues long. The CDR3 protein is CASSQHAGSSSYNEQFF. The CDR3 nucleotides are TGCGCCAGCAGCCAACATGCCGGGAGTTCCTCCTACAATGAGCAGTTCTTC.

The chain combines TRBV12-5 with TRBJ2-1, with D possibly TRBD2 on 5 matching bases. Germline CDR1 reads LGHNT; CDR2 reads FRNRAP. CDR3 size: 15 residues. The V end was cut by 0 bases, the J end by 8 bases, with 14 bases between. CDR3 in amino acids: CASGLVEGEVYEQFF. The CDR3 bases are TGTGCTAGTGGTTTGGTTGAGGGAGAGGTCTATGAGCAGTTCTTC.

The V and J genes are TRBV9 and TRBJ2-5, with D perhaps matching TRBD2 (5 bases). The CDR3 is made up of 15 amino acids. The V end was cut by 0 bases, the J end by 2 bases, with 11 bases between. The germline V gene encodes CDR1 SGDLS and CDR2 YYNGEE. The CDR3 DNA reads TGTGCCAGCAGCGTAGGGGTCGGGGAACAAGAGACCCAGTACTTC. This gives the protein CASSVGVGEQETQYF. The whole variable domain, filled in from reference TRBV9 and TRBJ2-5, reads DSGVTQTPKHLITATGQRVTLRCSPRSGDLSVYWYQQSLDQGLQFLIQYYNGEERAKGNILERFSAQQFPDLHSELNLSSLELGDSALYFCASSVGVGEQETQYFGPGTRLLVL.

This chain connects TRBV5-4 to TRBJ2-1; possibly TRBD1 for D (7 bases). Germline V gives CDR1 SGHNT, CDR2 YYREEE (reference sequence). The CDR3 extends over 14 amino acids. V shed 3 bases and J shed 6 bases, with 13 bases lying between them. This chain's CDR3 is CASSSRGRGNEQFF. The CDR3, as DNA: TGTGCCAGCAGCTCTAGGGGGCGGGGCAATGAGCAGTTCTTC.

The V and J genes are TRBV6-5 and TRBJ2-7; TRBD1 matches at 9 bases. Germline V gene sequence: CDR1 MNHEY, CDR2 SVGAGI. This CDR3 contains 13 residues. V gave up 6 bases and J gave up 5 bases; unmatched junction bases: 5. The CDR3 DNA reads TGTGCCAGCAGCCGAGGGACAGGGAACGAGCAGTACTTC. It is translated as CASSRGTGNEQYF.

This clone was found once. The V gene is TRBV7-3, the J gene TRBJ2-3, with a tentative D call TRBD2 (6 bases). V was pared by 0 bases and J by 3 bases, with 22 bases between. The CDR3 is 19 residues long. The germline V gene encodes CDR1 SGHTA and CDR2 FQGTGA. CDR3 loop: CASSLTALRGRGHTDTQYF. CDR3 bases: TGTGCCAGCAGCTTAACAGCTCTTAGAGGGCGGGGTCATACAGATACGCAGTATTTT. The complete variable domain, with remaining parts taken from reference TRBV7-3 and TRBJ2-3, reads GAGVSQTPSNKVTEKGKYVELRCDPISGHTALYWYRQSLGQGPEFLIYFQGTGAADDSGLPNDRFFAVRPEGSVSTLKIQRTERGDSAVYLCASSLTALRGRGHTDTQYFGPGTRLTVL.

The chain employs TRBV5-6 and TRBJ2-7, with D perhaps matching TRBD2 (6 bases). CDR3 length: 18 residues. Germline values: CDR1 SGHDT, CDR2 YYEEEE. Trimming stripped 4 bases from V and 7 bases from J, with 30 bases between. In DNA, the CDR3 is TGTGCCAGCAGCCAAACCTATCGTGGGGGGACGGGAGAAGAGGAGCAGTACTTC. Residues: CASSQTYRGGTGEEEQYF. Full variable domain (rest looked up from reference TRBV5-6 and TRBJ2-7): DAGVTQSPTHLIKTRGQQVTLRCSPKSGHDTVSWYQQALGQGPQFIFQYYEEEERQRGNFPDRFSGHQFPNYSSELNVNALLLGDSALYLCASSQTYRGGTGEEEQYFGPGTRLTVT.

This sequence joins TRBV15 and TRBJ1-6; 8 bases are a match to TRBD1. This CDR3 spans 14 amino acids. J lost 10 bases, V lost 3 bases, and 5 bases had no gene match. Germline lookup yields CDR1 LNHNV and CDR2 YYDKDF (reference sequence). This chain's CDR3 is CATSSTGGTSPLHF. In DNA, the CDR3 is TGTGCCACCAGCAGTACAGGGGGAACCTCACCCCTCCACTTT.

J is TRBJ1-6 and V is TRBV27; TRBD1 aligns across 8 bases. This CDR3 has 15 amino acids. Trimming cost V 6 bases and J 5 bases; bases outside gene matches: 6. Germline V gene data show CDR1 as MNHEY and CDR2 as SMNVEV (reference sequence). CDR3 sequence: CASSDRQGHNSPLHF. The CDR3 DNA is TGTGCCAGCAGCGACCGACAGGGGCATAATTCACCCCTCCACTTT.

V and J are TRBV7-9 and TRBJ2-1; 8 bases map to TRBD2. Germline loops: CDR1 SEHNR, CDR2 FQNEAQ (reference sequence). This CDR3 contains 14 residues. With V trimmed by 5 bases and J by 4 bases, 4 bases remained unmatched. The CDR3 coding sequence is TGTGCCAGCAGCACCGGGACTAGTTACAATGAGCAGTTCTTC. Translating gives CASSTGTSYNEQFF.

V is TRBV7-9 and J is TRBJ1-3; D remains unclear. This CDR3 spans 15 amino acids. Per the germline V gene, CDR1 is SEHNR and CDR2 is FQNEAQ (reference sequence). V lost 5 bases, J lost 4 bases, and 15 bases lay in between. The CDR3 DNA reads TGTGCCAGCAGCAATACCCGGGCCAACGGAAACACCATATATTTT. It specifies CASSNTRANGNTIYF.